The sample holds many counts of the clone carrying this TCR beta chain. The data originate from a study of T-cell reconstitution after alpha-beta-depleted transplantation in children. V dropped 0 bases and J dropped 0 bases, with 5 bases sitting between them. Germline CDR1 and CDR2: LGHDT and YNNKEL (reference sequence). The CDR3 contains 14 residues. Preparing the TCRbeta library involved the use of unique molecular identifiers. MiXCR, applied by TCRdb to the PCR reads, yields one record per CDR3 protein. The table lists some 240,000 distinct CDR3 sequences, 9.7% of them singletons, with around 5.1% in the top ten.

The origin of this receptor is a human donor who donated a stem cell graft to a child with SCID. The specimen was PBMCs from the stem cell graft donor, collected from the stem cell graft. The chain links TRBV3-1 to TRBJ2-5, with D uncertain. The CDR3 protein is CASSQDAYQETQYF. CDR3 DNA sequence: TGTGCCAGCAGCCAAGATGCGTACCAAGAGACCCAGTACTTC.